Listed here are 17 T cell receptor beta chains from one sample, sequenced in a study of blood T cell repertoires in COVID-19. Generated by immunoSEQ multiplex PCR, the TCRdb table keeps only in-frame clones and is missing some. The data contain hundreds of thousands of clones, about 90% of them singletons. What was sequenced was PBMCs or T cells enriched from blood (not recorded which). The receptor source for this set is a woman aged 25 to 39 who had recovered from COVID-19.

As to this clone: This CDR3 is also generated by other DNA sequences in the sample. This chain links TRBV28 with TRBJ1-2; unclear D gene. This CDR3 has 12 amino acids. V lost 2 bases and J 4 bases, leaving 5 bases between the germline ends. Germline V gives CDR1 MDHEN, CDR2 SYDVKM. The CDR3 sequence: CASSLRGYGYTF. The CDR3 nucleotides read TGTGCCAGCAGTTTACGGGGCTATGGCTACACCTTC.

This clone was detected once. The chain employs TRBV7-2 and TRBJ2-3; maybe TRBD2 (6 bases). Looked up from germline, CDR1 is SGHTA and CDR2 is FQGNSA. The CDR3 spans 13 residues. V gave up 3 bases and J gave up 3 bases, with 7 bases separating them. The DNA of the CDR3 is TGTGCCAGCAGCTTCGGGGGAACAGATACGCAGTATTTT. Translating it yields CASSFGGTDTQYF.

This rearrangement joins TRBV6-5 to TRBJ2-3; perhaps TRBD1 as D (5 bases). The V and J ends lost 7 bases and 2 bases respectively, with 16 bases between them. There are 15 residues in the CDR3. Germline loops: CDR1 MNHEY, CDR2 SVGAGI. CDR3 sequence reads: CASTNGQGPTDTQYF. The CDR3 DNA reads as TGTGCCAGCACAAACGGGCAGGGCCCCACAGATACGCAGTATTTT.

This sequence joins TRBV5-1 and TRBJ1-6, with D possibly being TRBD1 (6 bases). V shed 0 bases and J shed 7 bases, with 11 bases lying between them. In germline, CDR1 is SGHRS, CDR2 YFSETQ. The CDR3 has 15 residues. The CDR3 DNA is TGCGCCAGCAGCTTGGTGGGCAGGGGCAATTCACCCCTCCACTTT. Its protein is CASSLVGRGNSPLHF.

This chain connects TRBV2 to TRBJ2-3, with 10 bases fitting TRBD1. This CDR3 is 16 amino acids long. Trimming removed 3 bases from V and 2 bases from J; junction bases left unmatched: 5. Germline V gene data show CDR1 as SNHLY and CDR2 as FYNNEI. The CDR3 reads CASSDLGTGATDTQYF. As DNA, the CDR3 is TGTGCCAGCAGTGACCTGGGGACAGGGGCCACAGATACGCAGTATTTT.

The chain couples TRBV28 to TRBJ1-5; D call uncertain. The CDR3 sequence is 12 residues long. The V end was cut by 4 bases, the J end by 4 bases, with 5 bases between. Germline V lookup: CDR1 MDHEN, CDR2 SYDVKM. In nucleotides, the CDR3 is TGTGCCAGCAGTTACGGGAATCAGCCCCAGCATTTT. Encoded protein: CASSYGNQPQHF.

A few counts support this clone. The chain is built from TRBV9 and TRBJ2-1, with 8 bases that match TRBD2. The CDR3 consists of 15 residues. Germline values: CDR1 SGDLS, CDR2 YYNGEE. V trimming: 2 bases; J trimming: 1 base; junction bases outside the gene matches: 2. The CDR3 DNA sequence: TGTGCCAGCAGCGTTAGCGGGGATTCCTACAATGAGCAGTTCTTC. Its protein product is CASSVSGDSYNEQFF.

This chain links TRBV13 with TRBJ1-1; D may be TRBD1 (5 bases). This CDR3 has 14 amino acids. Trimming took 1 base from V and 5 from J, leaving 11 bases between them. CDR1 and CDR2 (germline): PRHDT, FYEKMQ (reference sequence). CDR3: CASSLDREGTEAFF. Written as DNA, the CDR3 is TGTGCCAGCAGCTTAGATAGGGAGGGGACTGAAGCTTTCTTT.

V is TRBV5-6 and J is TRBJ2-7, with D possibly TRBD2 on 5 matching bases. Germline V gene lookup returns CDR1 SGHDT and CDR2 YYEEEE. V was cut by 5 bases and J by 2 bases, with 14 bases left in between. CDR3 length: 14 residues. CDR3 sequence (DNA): TGTGCCAGCAGTCCGGGGATGGGGACCTACGAGCAGTACTTC. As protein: CASSPGMGTYEQYF.

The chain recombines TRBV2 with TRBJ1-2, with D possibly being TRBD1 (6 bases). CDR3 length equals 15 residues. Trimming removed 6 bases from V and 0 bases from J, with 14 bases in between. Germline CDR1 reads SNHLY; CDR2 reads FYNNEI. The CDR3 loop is CASRVYRDTNYGYTF. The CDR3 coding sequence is TGTGCCAGCAGGGTTTACCGGGACACTAACTATGGCTACACCTTC. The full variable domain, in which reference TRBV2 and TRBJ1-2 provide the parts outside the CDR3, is EPEVTQTPSHQVTQMGQEVILRCVPISNHLYFYWYRQILGQKVEFLVSFYNNEISEKSEIFDDQFSVERPDGSNFTLKIRSTKLEDSAMYFCASRVYRDTNYGYTFGSGTRLTVV.

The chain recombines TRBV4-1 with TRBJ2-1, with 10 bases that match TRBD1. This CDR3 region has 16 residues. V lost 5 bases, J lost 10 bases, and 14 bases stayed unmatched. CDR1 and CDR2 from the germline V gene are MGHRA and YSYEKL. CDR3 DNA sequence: TGCGCCAGCAGCTCGGGACAGGGGCATGGTTTTGGGGAGCAGTTCTTC. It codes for CASSSGQGHGFGEQFF.

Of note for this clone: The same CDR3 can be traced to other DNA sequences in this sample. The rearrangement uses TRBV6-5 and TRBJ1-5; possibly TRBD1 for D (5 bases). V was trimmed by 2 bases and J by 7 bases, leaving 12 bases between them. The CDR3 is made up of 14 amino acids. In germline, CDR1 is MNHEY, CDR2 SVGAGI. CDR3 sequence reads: CASSYRAGNQPQHF. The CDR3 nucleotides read TGTGCCAGCAGTTACAGGGCAGGGAACCAGCCCCAGCATTTT.

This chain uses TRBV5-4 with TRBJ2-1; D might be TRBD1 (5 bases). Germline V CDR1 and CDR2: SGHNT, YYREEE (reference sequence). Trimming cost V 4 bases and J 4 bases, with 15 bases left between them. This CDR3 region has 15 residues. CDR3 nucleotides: TGTGCCAGCAGCCCCCTAGGGGAAGCATACAATGAGCAGTTCTTC. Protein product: CASSPLGEAYNEQFF.

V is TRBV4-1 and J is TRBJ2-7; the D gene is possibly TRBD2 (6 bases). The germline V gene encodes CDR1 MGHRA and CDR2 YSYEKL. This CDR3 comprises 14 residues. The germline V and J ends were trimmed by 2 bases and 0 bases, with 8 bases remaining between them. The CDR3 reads CASSQPGSSYEQYF. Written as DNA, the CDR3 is TGCGCCAGCAGCCAACCCGGGAGCTCCTACGAGCAGTACTTC.

CDR3 residues: CASSPVGAGTYNEQFF. The CDR3, as DNA: TGTGCCAGCAGCCCGGTGGGAGCGGGGACCTACAATGAGCAGTTCTTC. The chain joins TRBV7-9 to TRBJ2-1; 7 bases map to TRBD2. With 5 bases clipped from V and 2 bases from J, the junction kept 9 bases outside the gene matches. The CDR3 is made up of 16 amino acids. The germline V gene has CDR1 SEHNR and CDR2 FQNEAQ (reference sequence).

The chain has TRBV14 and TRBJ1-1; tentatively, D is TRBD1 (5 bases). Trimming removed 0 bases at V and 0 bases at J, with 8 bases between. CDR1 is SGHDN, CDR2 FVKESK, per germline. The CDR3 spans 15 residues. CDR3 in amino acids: CASSQDRVMNTEAFF. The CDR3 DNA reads TGTGCCAGCAGCCAAGACAGGGTAATGAACACTGAAGCTTTCTTT.

Written as DNA, the CDR3 is TGTGCCAGTAGTATAAAATATAGCAATCAGCCCCAGCATTTT. Its translation is CASSIKYSNQPQHF. V and J are TRBV19 and TRBJ1-5; the D is unclear. The CDR3 is made up of 14 amino acids. Germline V CDR1 and CDR2: LNHDA, SQIVND (reference sequence). With 2 bases removed from V and 0 bases from J, the gap between germline ends came to 5 bases.